This T cell receptor (beta chain) was recovered during a study of patients and donors after allogeneic stem cell transplantation. This CDR3 contains 14 residues. Germline trimming cut 3 bases from V and 0 bases from J; bases unmatched to any gene: 1. Per the germline V gene, CDR1 is MGHDK and CDR2 is SYGVNS. Using its own MiXCR run on the RT-PCR reads, TCRdb lists one record per CDR3 protein. The profile shows roughly 880,000 distinct CDR3 sequences, about a sixth of them singletons. The table lists this clonotype with a few counts. This TCR came from a human donor who was either an allogeneic HSCT recipient or a stem cell or donor lymphocyte infusion donor (not recorded which). It is not recorded whose cells these are; they may come from a transplant donor. Sequences were obtained from blood, either unsorted or a sorted T cell fraction (not recorded which). The chain is built from TRBV25-1 and TRBJ1-1, with 7 bases lining up with TRBD1. The DNA of the CDR3 is TGTGCCAGCAGTGATCAGGGGGTGAACACTGAAGCTTTCTTT. Encoded protein: CASSDQGVNTEAFF.